This TCR beta chain originates from a study of shared clonotypes between healthy human individuals. Tens of thousands of T cell genomes (roughly 190 ng DNA) went into each sorted-subset replicate. Libraries were prepared by immunoSEQ multiplex PCR; TCRdb keeps only in-frame clonotypes and omits some of them. The table shows approximately 590,000 clones, with nearly 97% occurring only once. This clone was seen a single time. Its antigen is still unknown. Study conclusions and caveats: It was anticipated that sequencing depth would influence how many clonotypes donors shared.

CD45RO-negative, CCR7-positively selected cells formed the naive CD8 fraction, excluding terminally differentiated effector memory CD45RA+ cells. The V and J ends lost 4 bases and 5 bases respectively, with 9 bases between them. The CDR3 totals 12 residues. Germline assignment: CDR1 MNHEY and CDR2 SMNVEV (reference sequence). The origin of this receptor is a woman aged 30 to 39 in good health. The chain employs TRBV27 and TRBJ2-7, with D possibly being TRBD2 (5 bases). Sequenced: naive CD8+ T cells sorted from blood. The CDR3 reads CASSSGLNEQYF. CDR3 bases: TGTGCCAGCAGTTCTGGACTCAACGAGCAGTACTTC.